The clone carrying this T cell receptor (beta chain) was seen ten or more times. Its antigen is unknown. These data belong to a study of T cells in Graves' hyperthyroidism and ophthalmopathy. Study-level results: Ophthalmopathy, which appeared later, was predicted by the model a median roughly 6.6 months before onset.

TCR beta CDR3 regions were amplified from RNA transcripts. The primer set for the first-round RT-PCR of the TCR CDR3 was HTBI. One entry per CDR3 protein results from TCRdb running MiXCR on the multiplex PCR reads. The repertoire has 250,000 to 300,000 distinct CDR3 sequences, roughly 14% of them found once; the top ten carry roughly 15%. Cells are PBMCs isolated from around 9.4 ml of fresh blood. This CDR3 is built from 14 residues. The germline CDR1 and CDR2 sequences are SGHVS and FQNEAQ. The V and J ends lost 5 bases and 2 bases, in that order; junction bases with no gene match: 5. The specimen was blood. The clonotype was recovered from a woman between 40 and 55 years old with Graves' hyperthyroidism that later progressed to Graves' ophthalmopathy. J is TRBJ2-7 and V is TRBV7-8, with 8 bases that match TRBD1. CDR3 nucleotides: TGTGCCAGCAGCAATAGACAGGGGACCTACGAGCAGTACTTC. It is translated as CASSNRQGTYEQYF.